A selection of T cell receptor beta chains follows, all from one sample in a study of human T cells and chemical hapten exposure. MiXCR, applied by TCRdb to the RACE reads, yields one record per CDR3 protein. The data show approximately 350,000 distinct CDR3 sequences, with just under 6.5% seen just once and about 5% held by the top ten. The sequenced sample was whole blood, obtained in connection with sensitization to the hapten diphenylcyclopropenone (DPC). The receptors were sampled from a woman aged 18-30 years with alopecia areata. Some clones in this sample may be carry-over from other donors' samples. CDR3s include the opening cysteine and the closing phenylalanine or tryptophan. A D gene is named only where the DNA matches it firmly. The listing skips clone size in some rows; elsewhere it reads once, few, many or a size class.

V gene: TRBV29-1; J gene: TRBJ2-5; D gene: TRBD2; clone size: few; CDR3 DNA: TGCAGCGGTCTAGCGGGGGGCCGGATCCAAGAGACCCAGTACTTC; CDR3 protein: CSGLAGGRIQETQYF
V gene: TRBV18; J gene: TRBJ1-4; D gene: -; clone size: many; CDR3 DNA: TGTGCCAGCTCACCCCTAAAAGGAGATGAAAAACTGTTTTTT; CDR3 protein: CASSPLKGDEKLFF
V gene: TRBV2; J gene: TRBJ1-6; D gene: -; clone size: -; CDR3 DNA: TGTGCCAGCATCGTGGATTATAATTCACCCCTCCACTTT; CDR3 protein: CASIVDYNSPLHF
V gene: TRBV10-3; J gene: TRBJ2-2; D gene: -; clone size: few; CDR3 DNA: TGTGCCATCACCTCGAGGGGGGGCGCGAACACCGGGGAGCTGTTTTTT; CDR3 protein: CAITSRGGANTGELFF
V gene: TRBV6-6; J gene: TRBJ1-1; D gene: -; clone size: few; CDR3 DNA: TGTGCCAGCAGTTACGAGACGCGCACTGAAGCTTTCTTT; CDR3 protein: CASSYETRTEAFF
V gene: TRBV7-3; J gene: TRBJ2-3; D gene: -; clone size: few; CDR3 DNA: TGTGCCAGCAGCTTATCAATCCTCACAGATACGCAGTATTTT; CDR3 protein: CASSLSILTDTQYF
V gene: TRBV12-3/TRBV12-4; J gene: TRBJ1-6; D gene: -; clone size: many; CDR3 DNA: TGTGCCAGCAGTTCCACTCAATCACCCCTCCACTTT; CDR3 protein: CASSSTQSPLHF
V gene: TRBV7-2; J gene: TRBJ2-3; D gene: TRBD2; clone size: few; CDR3 DNA: TGTGCCAGCAGCTTCGTAGCGGGGGGGACTGGAAATACGCAGTATTTT; CDR3 protein: CASSFVAGGTGNTQYF
V gene: TRBV6-1; J gene: TRBJ1-1; D gene: -; clone size: -; CDR3 DNA: TGTGCCACCTTCACAGGGAGCACCATCATGAACACTGAAGCTTTCTTT; CDR3 protein: CATFTGSTIMNTEAFF
V gene: TRBV7-9; J gene: TRBJ2-2; D gene: -; clone size: many; CDR3 DNA: TGTGCCAGCAGCTCCGGACTGAACACCGGGGAGCTGTTTTTT; CDR3 protein: CASSSGLNTGELFF
V gene: TRBV12-3/TRBV12-4; J gene: TRBJ2-5; D gene: -; clone size: -; CDR3 DNA: TGTGCCAGCAGTTTAGTTGAGCAGACCCAGTACTTC; CDR3 protein: CASSLVEQTQYF
V gene: TRBV29-1; J gene: TRBJ2-5; D gene: -; clone size: few; CDR3 DNA: TGCAGCGTTGGACCGGGCCCTGAAGGGGACCAGTACTTC; CDR3 protein: CSVGPGPEGDQYF
V gene: TRBV5-6; J gene: TRBJ1-4; D gene: -; clone size: -; CDR3 DNA: TGTGCCAGCCGCCGAATCGGGGAAAAACTGTTTTTT; CDR3 protein: CASRRIGEKLFF
V gene: TRBV12-3/TRBV12-4; J gene: TRBJ2-2; D gene: -; clone size: many; CDR3 DNA: TGTGCCAGCAGTTGGCAGGGGTACACCGGGGAGCTGTTTTTT; CDR3 protein: CASSWQGYTGELFF
V gene: TRBV28; J gene: TRBJ1-5; D gene: -; clone size: many; CDR3 DNA: TGTGCCAGCAGACCGACGGGGATGGGCAATCAGCCCCAGCATTTT; CDR3 protein: CASRPTGMGNQPQHF
V gene: TRBV6-4; J gene: TRBJ1-5; D gene: -; clone size: many; CDR3 DNA: TGTGCCAGCAGTGCCTCACGGGGGCAGCCCCAGCATTTT; CDR3 protein: CASSASRGQPQHF
V gene: TRBV10-3; J gene: TRBJ1-2; D gene: TRBD1; clone size: many; CDR3 DNA: TGTGCCATCATGGGACAGCCAGCTAACTATGGCTACACCTTC; CDR3 protein: CAIMGQPANYGYTF
V gene: TRBV28; J gene: TRBJ2-3; D gene: -; clone size: few; CDR3 DNA: TGTGCCAGCAGCCCCCTTAGCGGCCGAAGCACAGATACGCAGTATTTT; CDR3 protein: CASSPLSGRSTDTQYF
V gene: TRBV6-2/TRBV6-3; J gene: TRBJ1-6; D gene: -; clone size: few; CDR3 DNA: TGTGCCAGCAGTTACACGAACGGAAATTCACCCCTCCACTTT; CDR3 protein: CASSYTNGNSPLHF
V gene: TRBV12-3/TRBV12-4; J gene: TRBJ1-2; D gene: -; clone size: many; CDR3 DNA: TGTGCCAGCAGTTTCCCCCCATTGGGGTATGGCTACACCTTC; CDR3 protein: CASSFPPLGYGYTF
V gene: TRBV12-3/TRBV12-4; J gene: TRBJ2-3; D gene: TRBD1; clone size: few; CDR3 DNA: TGTGCCAGCAGTTTCCATCGGGACAGCTTGATCACAGATACGCAGTATTTT; CDR3 protein: CASSFHRDSLITDTQYF
V gene: TRBV11-2; J gene: TRBJ1-5; D gene: -; clone size: -; CDR3 DNA: TGTGCCAGCAGCTTAGGGAGGTCAGATACGCAGCATTTT; CDR3 protein: CASSLGRSDTQHF
V gene: TRBV7-9; J gene: TRBJ1-1; D gene: TRBD1; clone size: many; CDR3 DNA: TGTGCCAGCAGCCCTAGGGACAGGGGGACTGAAGCTTTCTTT; CDR3 protein: CASSPRDRGTEAFF
V gene: TRBV10-3; J gene: TRBJ1-5; D gene: -; clone size: few; CDR3 DNA: TGTGCCATCAGTGAATATCTCGGACTAGCTGGGGATGGTCAGCCCCAGCATTTT; CDR3 protein: CAISEYLGLAGDGQPQHF
V gene: TRBV5-4; J gene: TRBJ2-7; D gene: -; clone size: few; CDR3 DNA: TGTGCCAGCAGCTTGGGGGCAGACCCCTACGAGCAGTACTTC; CDR3 protein: CASSLGADPYEQYF
V gene: TRBV7-2; J gene: TRBJ2-2; D gene: -; clone size: -; CDR3 DNA: TGTGCCAGCAGCTTAGAGTTGGGAGCCGGGGAGCTGTTTTTT; CDR3 protein: CASSLELGAGELFF
V gene: TRBV7-9; J gene: TRBJ1-2; D gene: TRBD1; clone size: many; CDR3 DNA: TGTGCCAGCAGCTATGGACAGGGCCAGTATGGCTACACCTTC; CDR3 protein: CASSYGQGQYGYTF
V gene: TRBV28; J gene: TRBJ1-3; D gene: TRBD1; clone size: -; CDR3 DNA: TGTGCCAGCAGCCCAGAGGGACAGGGGACTGGAAACACCATATATTTT; CDR3 protein: CASSPEGQGTGNTIYF
V gene: TRBV12-3/TRBV12-4; J gene: TRBJ1-5; D gene: -; clone size: many; CDR3 DNA: TGTGCCAGCAGTCCTCGGGGGAATCAGCCCCAGCATTTT; CDR3 protein: CASSPRGNQPQHF
V gene: TRBV20-1; J gene: TRBJ2-7; D gene: TRBD1; clone size: few; CDR3 DNA: TGCAGTGCTAGGGGGACAGGGGACTACGAGCAGTACTTC; CDR3 protein: CSARGTGDYEQYF
V gene: TRBV3-1; J gene: TRBJ2-6; D gene: TRBD1; clone size: few; CDR3 DNA: TGTGCCAGCAGCCTACGATTTCGGACAGGGGCCATCTCTGGGGCCAACGTCCTGACTTTC; CDR3 protein: CASSLRFRTGAISGANVLTF
V gene: TRBV6-4; J gene: TRBJ2-3; D gene: TRBD1; clone size: many; CDR3 DNA: TGTGCCAGCAGTGTCTCAACAGGGGCAGATACGCAGTATTTT; CDR3 protein: CASSVSTGADTQYF
V gene: TRBV7-8; J gene: TRBJ2-5; D gene: TRBD2; clone size: -; CDR3 DNA: TGTGCCAGCAGCTCGGGACTAACCCAAGAGACCCAGTACTTC; CDR3 protein: CASSSGLTQETQYF
V gene: TRBV6-5; J gene: TRBJ2-7; D gene: -; clone size: -; CDR3 DNA: TGTGCCAGCAGTTACTCGGAAAGGTCCGGGCACGAGCAGTACTTC; CDR3 protein: CASSYSERSGHEQYF
V gene: TRBV6-1; J gene: TRBJ2-7; D gene: TRBD1; clone size: few; CDR3 DNA: TGTGCCAGCAGTAACCGGGACAGGGAGGTGGAGCAGTACTTC; CDR3 protein: CASSNRDREVEQYF
V gene: TRBV28; J gene: TRBJ1-5; D gene: TRBD1; clone size: many; CDR3 DNA: TGTGCCAGCAGTCCTCCCAGACAGGGAATGAATCAGCCCCAGCATTTT; CDR3 protein: CASSPPRQGMNQPQHF
V gene: TRBV12-3/TRBV12-4; J gene: TRBJ1-4; D gene: -; clone size: -; CDR3 DNA: TGTGCCAGCAGTTTGGCAGGGGCTGGTAATGAAAAACTGTTTTTT; CDR3 protein: CASSLAGAGNEKLFF
V gene: TRBV28; J gene: TRBJ2-7; D gene: -; clone size: many; CDR3 DNA: TGTGCCAGCAGTTTGCAAAACTACGAGCAGTACTTC; CDR3 protein: CASSLQNYEQYF
V gene: TRBV11-3; J gene: TRBJ2-7; D gene: -; clone size: few; CDR3 DNA: TGTGCCAGCAGCTTAGATGGGAAAGGGATGCCTTATACCTACGAGCAGTACTTC; CDR3 protein: CASSLDGKGMPYTYEQYF
V gene: TRBV3-1; J gene: TRBJ1-4; D gene: TRBD1; clone size: few; CDR3 DNA: TGTGCCAGCAGCCCACGACAGGGAAGAGAAGAAAAACTGTTTTTT; CDR3 protein: CASSPRQGREEKLFF
V gene: TRBV4-1; J gene: TRBJ1-1; D gene: -; clone size: -; CDR3 DNA: TGCGCCAGCAGCCAAGGGGCAATGGGGGTCGGCACTGAAGCTTTCTTT; CDR3 protein: CASSQGAMGVGTEAFF
V gene: TRBV12-3/TRBV12-4; J gene: TRBJ1-2; D gene: -; clone size: many; CDR3 DNA: TGTGCCAGCAGTCTGGGGCCAGGTGGCTACACCTTC; CDR3 protein: CASSLGPGGYTF
V gene: TRBV28; J gene: TRBJ1-1; D gene: -; clone size: many; CDR3 DNA: TGTGCCAGCAGTTTGTCCCAGGGAAATACTTTCTTT; CDR3 protein: CASSLSQGNTFF
V gene: TRBV5-4; J gene: TRBJ1-5; D gene: TRBD1; clone size: -; CDR3 DNA: TGTGCCAGCAGCTCAGACAGGGAGGGGCAGCCCCAGCATTTT; CDR3 protein: CASSSDREGQPQHF
V gene: TRBV2; J gene: TRBJ2-7; D gene: TRBD1; clone size: -; CDR3 DNA: TGTGCCAGCAGCAAGACAGGGTTTGGCGAGCAGTACTTC; CDR3 protein: CASSKTGFGEQYF
V gene: TRBV20-1; J gene: TRBJ1-5; D gene: -; clone size: few; CDR3 DNA: TGCAGTGCTAGAGATCCAGGGTATAGCAATCAGCCCCAGCATTTT; CDR3 protein: CSARDPGYSNQPQHF
V gene: TRBV5-1; J gene: TRBJ1-1; D gene: -; clone size: few; CDR3 DNA: TGCGCCAGCAGCGCGACAGACATGAACACTGAAGCTTTCTTT; CDR3 protein: CASSATDMNTEAFF
V gene: TRBV5-1; J gene: TRBJ1-1; D gene: -; clone size: few; CDR3 DNA: TGCGCCAGCAGCTTGGCCTCAGGGGCAGGCGCTGAAGCTTTCTTT; CDR3 protein: CASSLASGAGAEAFF
V gene: TRBV5-6; J gene: TRBJ1-5; D gene: -; clone size: -; CDR3 DNA: TGTGCCAGCAGCAGGCTAGCGGGAGGGCAGCCCCAGCATTTT; CDR3 protein: CASSRLAGGQPQHF
V gene: TRBV7-3; J gene: TRBJ2-5; D gene: TRBD1; clone size: few; CDR3 DNA: TGTGCCAGCAGCCTAGGACAGGAAGGGACCCAGTACTTC; CDR3 protein: CASSLGQEGTQYF
V gene: TRBV20-1; J gene: TRBJ1-1; D gene: TRBD1; clone size: many; CDR3 DNA: TGCAGTGCCATTAGGACAGGGAGAACTGAAGCTTTCTTT; CDR3 protein: CSAIRTGRTEAFF
V gene: TRBV4-1; J gene: TRBJ2-3; D gene: -; clone size: -; CDR3 DNA: TGCGCCAGCAGCCCCATTACCTTAACAGGGTTCAGAGATACGCAGTATTTT; CDR3 protein: CASSPITLTGFRDTQYF
V gene: TRBV7-9; J gene: TRBJ1-1; D gene: -; clone size: -; CDR3 DNA: TGTGCCAGCAGTATAGTGAACACTGAAGCTTTCTTT; CDR3 protein: CASSIVNTEAFF
V gene: TRBV20-1; J gene: TRBJ1-5; D gene: -; clone size: few; CDR3 DNA: TGCAGTGCTAGTGTAGGGGGCAATCAGCCCCAGCATTTT; CDR3 protein: CSASVGGNQPQHF
V gene: TRBV28; J gene: TRBJ2-7; D gene: TRBD1; clone size: -; CDR3 DNA: TGTGCCAGCAGTCCTTGGACAGGGAGGCACGAGCAGTACTTC; CDR3 protein: CASSPWTGRHEQYF